This section outlines one TCR beta chain sequence together with its context. The CDR3 sequence is 13 residues long. In germline, CDR1 is MDHEN, CDR2 SYDVKM. V lost 4 bases, J lost 4 bases, and 7 bases lay in between. This entry belongs to a study of long-term antiretroviral therapy in people with HIV. Study-wide background: There is a gap of about a decade between the earliest samples and the later 2015 immediate-ART recommendation.

Assay version v3.0 of immunoSEQ was used, and it was run at survey level. Produced via immunoSEQ multiplex PCR; TCRdb's table is partial and in-frame only. The table records roughly 17,000 clones, 81% of them present only once. The sequence derives from a man between 50 and 59 years old with HIV. Source: unsorted PBMCs, taken 0.3 years before starting antiretroviral therapy. The J gene is TRBJ1-4, the V gene TRBV28, with a possible D match to TRBD1 (5 bases). CDR3 in DNA: TGTGCCAGCAGTTCGGGGGGTAATGAAAAACTGTTTTTT. As protein: CASSSGGNEKLFF.